The sequence of this TCR beta chain was determined in a study of blood T cells in healthy people across ages. Combining a sample-barcoded 5' primer with a J-beta primer mix, a second PCR ran for roughly 6 to 12 cycles. TCRdb independently ran MiXCR on the 5' RACE reads; one entry per CDR3 protein. The data show over 700,000 distinct CDR3 sequences, roughly 25% seen once. The V end was cut by 6 bases, the J end by 0 bases, with 11 bases between. Germline V gene sequence: CDR1 SGDLS, CDR2 YYNGEE. The CDR3 sequence is 14 residues long. This clonotype was detected only a few times. Donors gave roughly 10 milliliters of peripheral blood apiece. These data were also filed under a second study, of T cells of mothers and their children.

This clonotype was sampled from a boy younger than 18 in good health. This chain connects TRBV9 to TRBJ2-3; TRBD2 might be the D (5 bases). Sequencing used blood. This chain's CDR3 is CASTGILSTDTQYF. CDR3 DNA: TGTGCCAGCACGGGGATTTTGAGCACAGATACGCAGTATTTT. Filled out from reference TRBV9 and TRBJ2-3, the complete variable domain reads DSGVTQTPKHLITATGQRVTLRCSPRSGDLSVYWYQQSLDQGLQFLIQYYNGEERAKGNILERFSAQQFPDLHSELNLSSLELGDSALYFCASTGILSTDTQYFGPGTRLTVL.